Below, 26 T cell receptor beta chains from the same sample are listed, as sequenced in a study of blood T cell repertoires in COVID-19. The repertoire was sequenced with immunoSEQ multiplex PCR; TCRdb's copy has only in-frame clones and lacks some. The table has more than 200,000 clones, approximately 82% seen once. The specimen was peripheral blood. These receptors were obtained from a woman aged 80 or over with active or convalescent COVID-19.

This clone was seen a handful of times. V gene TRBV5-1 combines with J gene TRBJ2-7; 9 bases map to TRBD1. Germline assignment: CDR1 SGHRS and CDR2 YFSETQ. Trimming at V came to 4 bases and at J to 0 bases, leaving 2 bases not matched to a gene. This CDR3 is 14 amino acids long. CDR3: CASSETGGSYEQYF. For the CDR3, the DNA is TGCGCCAGCAGCGAGACAGGGGGCTCCTACGAGCAGTACTTC.

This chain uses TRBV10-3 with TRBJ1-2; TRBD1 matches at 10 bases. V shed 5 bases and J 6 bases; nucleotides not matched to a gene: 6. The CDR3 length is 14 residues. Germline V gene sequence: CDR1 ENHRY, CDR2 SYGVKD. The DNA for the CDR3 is TGTGCCATCAGTCTTAGGACAGGGGGAAATGGCTACACCTTC. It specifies CAISLRTGGNGYTF.

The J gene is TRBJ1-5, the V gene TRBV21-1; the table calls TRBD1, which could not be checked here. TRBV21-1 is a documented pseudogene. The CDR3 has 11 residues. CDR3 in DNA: TGTGCCAGACAGGGTCAGCAGCCCCAGCATTTT. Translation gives CARQGQQPQHF.

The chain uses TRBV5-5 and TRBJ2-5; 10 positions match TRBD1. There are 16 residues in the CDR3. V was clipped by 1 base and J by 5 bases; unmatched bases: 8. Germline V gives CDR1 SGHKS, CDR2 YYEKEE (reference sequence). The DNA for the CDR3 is TGTGCCAGCAGCTTGAGCGGGACAGGGGTTGGGGAGACCCAGTACTTC. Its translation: CASSLSGTGVGETQYF. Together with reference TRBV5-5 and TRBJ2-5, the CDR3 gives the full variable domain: DAGVTQSPTHLIKTRGQQVTLRCSPISGHKSVSWYQQVLGQGPQFIFQYYEKEERGRGNFPDRFSARQFPNYSSELNVNALLLGDSALYLCASSLSGTGVGETQYFGPGTRLLVL.

The CDR3 reads CATFFGTGNSPLHF. For the CDR3, the DNA is TGTGCCACCTTCTTCGGAACGGGGAATTCACCCCTCCACTTT. This sequence joins TRBV5-8 and TRBJ1-6, with D unresolved. Deletions cut 9 bases from V and 7 bases from J, with 17 bases between. This CDR3 spans 14 amino acids. The V gene's germline CDR1 is SGHTS and CDR2 YDEGEE. The variable domain in full, with the rest retrieved from reference TRBV5-8 and TRBJ1-6, is EAGVTQSPTHLIKTRGQQATLRCSPISGHTSVYWYQQALGLGLQFLLWYDEGEERNRGNFPPRFSGRQFPNYSSELNVNALELEDSALYLCATFFGTGNSPLHFGNGTRLTVT.

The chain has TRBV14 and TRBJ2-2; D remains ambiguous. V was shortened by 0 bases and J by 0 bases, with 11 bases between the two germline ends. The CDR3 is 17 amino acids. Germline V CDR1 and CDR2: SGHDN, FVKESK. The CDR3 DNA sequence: TGTGCCAGCAGCCAAGATCCCCGTCAGGCGAACACCGGGGAGCTGTTTTTT. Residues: CASSQDPRQANTGELFF.

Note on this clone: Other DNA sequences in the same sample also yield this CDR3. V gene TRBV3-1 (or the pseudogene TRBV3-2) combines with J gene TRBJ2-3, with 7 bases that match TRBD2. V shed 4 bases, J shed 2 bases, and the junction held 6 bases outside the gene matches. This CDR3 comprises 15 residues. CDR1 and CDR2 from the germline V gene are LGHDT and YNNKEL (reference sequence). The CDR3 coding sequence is TGTGCCAGCAGCCCAAGCGGGGCGATCACAGATACGCAGTATTTT. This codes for CASSPSGAITDTQYF.

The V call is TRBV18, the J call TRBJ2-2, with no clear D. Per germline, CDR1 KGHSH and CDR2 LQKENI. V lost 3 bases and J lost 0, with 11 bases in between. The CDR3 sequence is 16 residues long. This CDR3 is CASSPPNAANTGELFF. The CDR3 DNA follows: TGTGCCAGCTCACCCCCAAACGCAGCGAACACCGGGGAGCTGTTTTTT.

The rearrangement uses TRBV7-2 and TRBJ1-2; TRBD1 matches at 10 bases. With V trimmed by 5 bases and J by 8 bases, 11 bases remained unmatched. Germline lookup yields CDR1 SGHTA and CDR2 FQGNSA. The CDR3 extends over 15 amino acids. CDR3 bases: TGTGCCAGCAGCGCCCGTGGGGGACAGGGGAGCGGCTACACCTTC. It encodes CASSARGGQGSGYTF.

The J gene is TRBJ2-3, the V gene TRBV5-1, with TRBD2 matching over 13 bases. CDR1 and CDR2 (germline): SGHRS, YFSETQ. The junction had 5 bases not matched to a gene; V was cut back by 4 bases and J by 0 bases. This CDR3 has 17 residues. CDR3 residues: CASSPGTSGTSTDTQYF. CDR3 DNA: TGCGCCAGCAGCCCTGGGACTAGCGGGACTAGCACAGATACGCAGTATTTT.

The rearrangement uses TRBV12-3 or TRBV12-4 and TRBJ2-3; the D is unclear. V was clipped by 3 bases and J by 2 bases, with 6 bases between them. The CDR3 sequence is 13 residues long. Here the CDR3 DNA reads TGTGCCAGCAGTTTCAGGCCCACAGATACGCAGTATTTT. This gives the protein CASSFRPTDTQYF.

CDR3 sequence reads: CASSQMGHPNQPQHF. CDR3 coding DNA: TGTGCCAGCAGCCAAATGGGACACCCTAATCAGCCCCAGCATTTT. The rearrangement links TRBV4-2 to TRBJ1-5, with D possibly TRBD1 on 6 matching bases. The CDR3 length is 15 residues. Trimming left V 2 bases short and J 4 bases short, with 12 bases between. Germline CDR1 reads LGHNA; CDR2 reads YNFKEQ.

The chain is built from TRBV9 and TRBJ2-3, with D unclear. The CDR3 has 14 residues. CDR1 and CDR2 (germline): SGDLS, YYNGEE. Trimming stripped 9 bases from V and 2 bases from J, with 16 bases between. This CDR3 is CATNYLSFTDTQYF. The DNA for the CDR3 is TGTGCCACCAATTATCTCAGTTTCACAGATACGCAGTATTTT.

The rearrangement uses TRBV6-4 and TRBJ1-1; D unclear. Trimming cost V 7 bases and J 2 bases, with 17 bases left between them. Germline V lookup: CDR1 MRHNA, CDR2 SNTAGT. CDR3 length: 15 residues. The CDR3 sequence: CASMKAIEANTEAFF. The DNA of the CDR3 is TGTGCCAGCATGAAAGCTATAGAAGCAAACACTGAAGCTTTCTTT.

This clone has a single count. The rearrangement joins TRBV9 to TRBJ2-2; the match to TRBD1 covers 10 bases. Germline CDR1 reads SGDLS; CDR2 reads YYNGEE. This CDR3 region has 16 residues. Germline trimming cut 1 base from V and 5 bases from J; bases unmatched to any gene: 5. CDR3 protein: CASSVQTGGLTGELFF. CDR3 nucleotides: TGTGCCAGCAGCGTACAGACAGGGGGCTTAACCGGGGAGCTGTTTTTT.

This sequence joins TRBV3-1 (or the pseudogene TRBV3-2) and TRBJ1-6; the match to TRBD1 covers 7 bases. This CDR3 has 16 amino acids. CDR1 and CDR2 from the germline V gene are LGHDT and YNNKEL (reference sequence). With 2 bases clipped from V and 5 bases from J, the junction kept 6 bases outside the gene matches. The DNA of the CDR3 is TGTGCCAGCAGCCAAACCGGGACAGATCATAATTCACCCCTCCACTTT. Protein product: CASSQTGTDHNSPLHF.

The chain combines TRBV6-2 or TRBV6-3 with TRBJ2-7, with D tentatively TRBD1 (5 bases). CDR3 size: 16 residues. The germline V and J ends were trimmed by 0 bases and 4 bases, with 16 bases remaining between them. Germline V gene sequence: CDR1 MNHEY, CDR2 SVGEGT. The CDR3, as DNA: TGTGCCAGCAGTTACTCGATTGGTGCAGGGTGGTACGAGCAGTACTTC. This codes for CASSYSIGAGWYEQYF.

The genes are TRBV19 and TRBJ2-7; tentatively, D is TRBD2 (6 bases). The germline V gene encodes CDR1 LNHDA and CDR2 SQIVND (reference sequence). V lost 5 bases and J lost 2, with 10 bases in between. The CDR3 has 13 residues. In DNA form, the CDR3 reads TGTGCCAGTAGTCCCCCGGGGGCCTACGAGCAGTACTTC. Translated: CASSPPGAYEQYF.

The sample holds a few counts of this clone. CDR3 in DNA: TGTGCCAGCAGCTTGGACAGGGGCTCCTACGAGCAGTACTTC. Translation gives CASSLDRGSYEQYF. The V call is TRBV5-4, the J call TRBJ2-7; 7 bases map to TRBD1. CDR1 SGHNT and CDR2 YYREEE come from the germline V gene (reference sequence). The CDR3 totals 14 residues. The V gene end was trimmed by 0 bases and the J gene end by 0 bases; junction bases not matched to a gene: 0.

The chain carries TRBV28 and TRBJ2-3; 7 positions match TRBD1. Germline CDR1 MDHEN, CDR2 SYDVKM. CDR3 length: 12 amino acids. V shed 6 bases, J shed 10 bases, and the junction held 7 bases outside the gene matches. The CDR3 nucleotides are TGTGCCAGCAGAACGCTTAGGGGGCCGCAGTATTTT. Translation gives CASRTLRGPQYF.

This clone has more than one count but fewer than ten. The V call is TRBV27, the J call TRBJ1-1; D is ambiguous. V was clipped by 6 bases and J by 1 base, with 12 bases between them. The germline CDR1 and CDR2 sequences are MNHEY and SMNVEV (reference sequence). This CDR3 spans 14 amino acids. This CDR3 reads CASSKGGGNTEAFF. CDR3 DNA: TGTGCCAGCAGCAAGGGTGGAGGGAACACTGAAGCTTTCTTT.

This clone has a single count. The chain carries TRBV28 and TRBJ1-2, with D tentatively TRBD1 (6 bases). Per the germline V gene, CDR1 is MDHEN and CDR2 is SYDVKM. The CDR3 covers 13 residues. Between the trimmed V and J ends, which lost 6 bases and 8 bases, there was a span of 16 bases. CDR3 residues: CASSLNREYGYTF. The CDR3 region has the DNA TGTGCCAGCAGCTTGAACAGGGAATACGGCTACACCTTC.

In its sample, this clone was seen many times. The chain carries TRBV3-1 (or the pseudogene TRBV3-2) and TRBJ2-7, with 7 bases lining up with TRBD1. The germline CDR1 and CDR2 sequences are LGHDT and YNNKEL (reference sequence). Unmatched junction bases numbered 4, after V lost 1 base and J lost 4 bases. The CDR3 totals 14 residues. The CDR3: CASSQGYRGYEQYF. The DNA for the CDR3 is TGTGCCAGCAGCCAAGGGTACAGGGGTTACGAGCAGTACTTC.

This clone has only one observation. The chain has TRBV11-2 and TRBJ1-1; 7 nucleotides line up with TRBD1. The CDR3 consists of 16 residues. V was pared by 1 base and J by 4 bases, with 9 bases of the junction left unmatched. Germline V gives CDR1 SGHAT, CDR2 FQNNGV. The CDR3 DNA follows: TGTGCCAGCAGCTTAGGGATCTTGACAGGGTCCACTGAAGCTTTCTTT. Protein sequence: CASSLGILTGSTEAFF.

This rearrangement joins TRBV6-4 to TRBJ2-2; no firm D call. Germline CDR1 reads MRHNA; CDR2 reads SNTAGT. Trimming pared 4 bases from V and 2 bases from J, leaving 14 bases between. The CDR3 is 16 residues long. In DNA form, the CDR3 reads TGTGCCAGCAGTGGCGCCTTTAGAAGAAACACCGGGGAGCTGTTTTTT. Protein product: CASSGAFRRNTGELFF.

The DNA of the CDR3 is TGTGCCAGCAGCCAAGTTGGAGGGGGCCTGTACTTC. As protein: CASSQVGGGLYF. The V and J genes are TRBV3-1 (or the pseudogene TRBV3-2) and TRBJ2-7; perhaps TRBD1 as D (7 bases). CDR3 length equals 12 residues. The germline V and J ends were trimmed by 1 base and 12 bases, with 13 bases remaining between them. Germline V gene sequence: CDR1 LGHDT, CDR2 YNNKEL (reference sequence).